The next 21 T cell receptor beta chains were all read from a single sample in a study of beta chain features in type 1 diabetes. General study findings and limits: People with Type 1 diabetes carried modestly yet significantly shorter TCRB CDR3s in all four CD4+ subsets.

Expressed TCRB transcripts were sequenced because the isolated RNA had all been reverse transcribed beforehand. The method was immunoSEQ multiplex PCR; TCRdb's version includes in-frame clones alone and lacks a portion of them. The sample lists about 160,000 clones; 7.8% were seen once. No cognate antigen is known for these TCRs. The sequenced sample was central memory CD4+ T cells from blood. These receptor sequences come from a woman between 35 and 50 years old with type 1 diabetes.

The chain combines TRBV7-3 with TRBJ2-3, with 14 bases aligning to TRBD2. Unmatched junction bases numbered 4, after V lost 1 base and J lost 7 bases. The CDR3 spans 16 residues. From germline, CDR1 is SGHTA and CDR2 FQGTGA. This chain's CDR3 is CASSLRLAGGPNTQYF. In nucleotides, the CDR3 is TGTGCCAGCAGCTTAAGACTAGCGGGGGGGCCAAATACGCAGTATTTT.

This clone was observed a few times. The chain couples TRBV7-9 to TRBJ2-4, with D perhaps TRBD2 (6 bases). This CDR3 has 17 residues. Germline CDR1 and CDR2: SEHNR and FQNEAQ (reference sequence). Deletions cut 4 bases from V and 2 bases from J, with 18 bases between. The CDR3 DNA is TGTGCCAGCAGCTCTGGGACTCGCGGGGTAACCAAAAACATTCAGTACTTC. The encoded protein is CASSSGTRGVTKNIQYF.

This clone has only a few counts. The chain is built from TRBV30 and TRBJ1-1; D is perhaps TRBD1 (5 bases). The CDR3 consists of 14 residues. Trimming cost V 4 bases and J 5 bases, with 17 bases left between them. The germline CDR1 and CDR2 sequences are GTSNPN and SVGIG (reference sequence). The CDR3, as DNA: TGTGCCTGGACCCTTAACGGGGGGTGGACTGAAGCTTTCTTT. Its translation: CAWTLNGGWTEAFF.

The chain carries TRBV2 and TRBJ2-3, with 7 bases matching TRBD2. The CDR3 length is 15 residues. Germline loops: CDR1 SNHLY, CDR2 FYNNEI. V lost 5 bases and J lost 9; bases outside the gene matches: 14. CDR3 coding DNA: TGTGCCAGCAGTTTCAGCGGGAAAGTTGTGTCCACGCAGTATTTT. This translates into CASSFSGKVVSTQYF.

The CDR3 loop is CAWRGGINTEAFF. The DNA for the CDR3 is TGTGCCTGGAGGGGAGGGATTAACACTGAAGCTTTCTTT. The J gene is TRBJ1-1, the V gene TRBV30; D is undetermined. Trimming left V 3 bases short and J 2 bases short, with 10 bases between. The CDR3 is 13 amino acids. The germline V gene encodes CDR1 GTSNPN and CDR2 SVGIG (reference sequence).

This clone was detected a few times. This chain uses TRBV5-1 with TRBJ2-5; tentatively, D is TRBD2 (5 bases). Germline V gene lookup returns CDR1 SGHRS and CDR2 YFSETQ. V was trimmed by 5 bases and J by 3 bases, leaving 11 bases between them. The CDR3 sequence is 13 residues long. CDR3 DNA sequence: TGCGCCAGCAGGGCGGGTCAGGAAGAGACCCAGTACTTC. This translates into CASRAGQEETQYF.

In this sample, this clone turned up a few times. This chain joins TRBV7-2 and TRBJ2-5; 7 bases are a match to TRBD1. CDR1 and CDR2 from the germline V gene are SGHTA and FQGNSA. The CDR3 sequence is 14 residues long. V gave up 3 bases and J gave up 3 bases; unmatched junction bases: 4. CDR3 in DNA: TGTGCCAGCAGCTTCTATGACAGGGAAGAGACCCAGTACTTC. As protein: CASSFYDREETQYF.

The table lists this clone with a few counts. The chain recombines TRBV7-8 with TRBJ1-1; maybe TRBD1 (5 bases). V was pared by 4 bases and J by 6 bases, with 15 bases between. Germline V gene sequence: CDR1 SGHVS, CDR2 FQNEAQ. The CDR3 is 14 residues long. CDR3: CASSSRTGGAEAFF. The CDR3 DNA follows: TGTGCCAGCAGCTCCAGGACGGGGGGAGCTGAAGCTTTCTTT. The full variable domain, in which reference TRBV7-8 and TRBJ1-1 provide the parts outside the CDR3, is GAGVSQSPRYKVAKRGQDVALRCDPISGHVSLFWYQQALGQGPEFLTYFQNEAQLDKSGLPSDRFFAERPEGSVSTLKIQRTQQEDSAVYLCASSSRTGGAEAFFGQGTRLTVV.

The CDR3: CSVGLRQDTEAFF. The CDR3 DNA is TGCAGCGTTGGTCTAAGACAGGACACTGAAGCTTTCTTT. V and J are TRBV29-1 and TRBJ1-1; D is possibly TRBD1 (6 bases). Trimming removed 4 bases from V and 3 bases from J, with 12 bases in between. This CDR3 comprises 13 residues. CDR1 is SQVTM, CDR2 ANQGSEA, per germline.

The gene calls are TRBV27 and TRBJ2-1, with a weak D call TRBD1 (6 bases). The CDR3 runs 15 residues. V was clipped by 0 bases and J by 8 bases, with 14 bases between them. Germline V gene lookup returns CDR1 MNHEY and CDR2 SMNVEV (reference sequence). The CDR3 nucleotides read TGTGCCAGCAGTTTATCGTTTAACAGGGCGGATGAGCAGTTCTTC. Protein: CASSLSFNRADEQFF.

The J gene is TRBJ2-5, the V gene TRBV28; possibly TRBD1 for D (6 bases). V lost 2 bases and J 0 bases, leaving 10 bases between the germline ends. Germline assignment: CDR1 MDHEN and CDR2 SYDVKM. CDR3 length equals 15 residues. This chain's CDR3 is CASSLTGSYQETQYF. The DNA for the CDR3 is TGTGCCAGCAGTTTAACAGGGTCGTACCAAGAGACCCAGTACTTC. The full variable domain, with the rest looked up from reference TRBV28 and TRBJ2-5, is DVKVTQSSRYLVKRTGEKVFLECVQDMDHENMFWYRQDPGLGLRLIYFSYDVKMKEKGDIPEGYSVSREKKERFSLILESASTNQTSMYLCASSLTGSYQETQYFGPGTRLLVL.

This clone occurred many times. The CDR3 sequence is CASSPTGAGETQYF. In DNA form, the CDR3 reads TGTGCCAGCAGCCCGACAGGGGCAGGAGAGACCCAGTACTTC. This rearrangement joins TRBV7-9 to TRBJ2-5, with 8 positions matching TRBD1. V gave up 5 bases and J gave up 4 bases; unmatched junction bases: 6. This CDR3 is 14 amino acids long. Germline-derived CDR1 and CDR2 are SEHNR and FQNEAQ (reference sequence).

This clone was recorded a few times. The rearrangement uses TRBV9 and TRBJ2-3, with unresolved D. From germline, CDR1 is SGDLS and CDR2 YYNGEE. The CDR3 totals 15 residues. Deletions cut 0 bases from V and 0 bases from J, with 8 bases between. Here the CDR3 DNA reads TGTGCCAGCAGCGTAGTCAGTTCTAGCACAGATACGCAGTATTTT. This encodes CASSVVSSSTDTQYF.

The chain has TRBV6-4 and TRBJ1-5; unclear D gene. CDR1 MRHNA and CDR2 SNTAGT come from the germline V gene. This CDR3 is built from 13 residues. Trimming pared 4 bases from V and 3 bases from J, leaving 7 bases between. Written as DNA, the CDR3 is TGTGCCAGCAGTGTGGGCACCAATCAGCCCCAGCATTTT. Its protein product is CASSVGTNQPQHF.

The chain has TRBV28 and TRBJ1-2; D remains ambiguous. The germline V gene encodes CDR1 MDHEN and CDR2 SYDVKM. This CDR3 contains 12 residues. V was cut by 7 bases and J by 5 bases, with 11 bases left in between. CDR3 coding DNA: TGTGCCAGCACTACCTCGGGGTATGGCTACACCTTC. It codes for CASTTSGYGYTF.

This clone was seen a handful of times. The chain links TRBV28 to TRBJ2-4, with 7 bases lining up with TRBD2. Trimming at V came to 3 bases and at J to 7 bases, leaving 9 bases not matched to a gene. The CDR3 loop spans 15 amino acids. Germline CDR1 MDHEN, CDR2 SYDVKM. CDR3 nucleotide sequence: TGTGCCAGCAGTTTGCCCGGGGAGGGAAGGAACATTCAGTACTTC. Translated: CASSLPGEGRNIQYF.

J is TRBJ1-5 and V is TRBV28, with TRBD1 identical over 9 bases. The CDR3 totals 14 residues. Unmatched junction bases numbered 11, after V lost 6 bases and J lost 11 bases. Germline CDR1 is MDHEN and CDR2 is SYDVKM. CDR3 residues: CASSPGQGPMTQHF. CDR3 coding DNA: TGTGCCAGCAGCCCTGGACAGGGGCCTATGACCCAGCATTTT.

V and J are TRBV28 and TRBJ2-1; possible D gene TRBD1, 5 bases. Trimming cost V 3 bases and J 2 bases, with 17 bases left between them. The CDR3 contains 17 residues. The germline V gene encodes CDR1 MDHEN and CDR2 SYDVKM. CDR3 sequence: CASSFQGSSRTYNEQFF. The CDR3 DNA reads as TGTGCCAGCAGTTTTCAGGGTAGTTCAAGGACCTACAATGAGCAGTTCTTC.

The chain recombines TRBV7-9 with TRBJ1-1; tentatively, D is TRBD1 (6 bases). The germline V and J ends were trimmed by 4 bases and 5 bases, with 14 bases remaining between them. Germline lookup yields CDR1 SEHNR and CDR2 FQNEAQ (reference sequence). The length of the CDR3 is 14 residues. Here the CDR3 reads CASSSRGGGTEAFF. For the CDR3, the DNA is TGTGCCAGCAGCTCTAGGGGGGGAGGAACTGAAGCTTTCTTT.

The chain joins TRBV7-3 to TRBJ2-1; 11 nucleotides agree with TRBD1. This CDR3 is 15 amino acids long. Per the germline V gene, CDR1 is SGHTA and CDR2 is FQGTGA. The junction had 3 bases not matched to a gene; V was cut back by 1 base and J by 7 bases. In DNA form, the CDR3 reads TGTGCCAGCAGCTTAAACGGACAGGGGGCGAATGAGCAGTTCTTC. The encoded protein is CASSLNGQGANEQFF.

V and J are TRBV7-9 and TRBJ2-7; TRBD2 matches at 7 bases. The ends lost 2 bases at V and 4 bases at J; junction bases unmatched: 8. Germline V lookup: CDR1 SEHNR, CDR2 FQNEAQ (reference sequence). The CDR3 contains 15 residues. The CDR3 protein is CASSLFGGSQYEQYF. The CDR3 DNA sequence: TGTGCCAGCAGCTTATTCGGCGGGAGTCAATACGAGCAGTACTTC. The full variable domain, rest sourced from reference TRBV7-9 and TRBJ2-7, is DTGVSQNPRHKITKRGQNVTFRCDPISEHNRLYWYRQTLGQGPEFLTYFQNEAQLEKSRLLSDRFSAERPKGSFSTLEIQRTEQGDSAMYLCASSLFGGSQYEQYFGPGTRLTVT.